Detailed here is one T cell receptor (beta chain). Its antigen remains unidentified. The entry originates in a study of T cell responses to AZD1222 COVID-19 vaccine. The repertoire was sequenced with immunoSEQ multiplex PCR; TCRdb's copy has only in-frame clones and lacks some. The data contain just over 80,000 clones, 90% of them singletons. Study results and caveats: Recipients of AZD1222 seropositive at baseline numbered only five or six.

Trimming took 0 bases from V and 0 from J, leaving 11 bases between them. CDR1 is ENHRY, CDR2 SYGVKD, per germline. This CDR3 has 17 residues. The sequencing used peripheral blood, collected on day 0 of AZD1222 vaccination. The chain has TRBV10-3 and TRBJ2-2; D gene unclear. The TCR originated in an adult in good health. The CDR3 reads CAISESNSHTNTGELFF. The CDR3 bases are TGTGCCATCAGTGAGTCGAACAGCCATACGAACACCGGGGAGCTGTTTTTT.